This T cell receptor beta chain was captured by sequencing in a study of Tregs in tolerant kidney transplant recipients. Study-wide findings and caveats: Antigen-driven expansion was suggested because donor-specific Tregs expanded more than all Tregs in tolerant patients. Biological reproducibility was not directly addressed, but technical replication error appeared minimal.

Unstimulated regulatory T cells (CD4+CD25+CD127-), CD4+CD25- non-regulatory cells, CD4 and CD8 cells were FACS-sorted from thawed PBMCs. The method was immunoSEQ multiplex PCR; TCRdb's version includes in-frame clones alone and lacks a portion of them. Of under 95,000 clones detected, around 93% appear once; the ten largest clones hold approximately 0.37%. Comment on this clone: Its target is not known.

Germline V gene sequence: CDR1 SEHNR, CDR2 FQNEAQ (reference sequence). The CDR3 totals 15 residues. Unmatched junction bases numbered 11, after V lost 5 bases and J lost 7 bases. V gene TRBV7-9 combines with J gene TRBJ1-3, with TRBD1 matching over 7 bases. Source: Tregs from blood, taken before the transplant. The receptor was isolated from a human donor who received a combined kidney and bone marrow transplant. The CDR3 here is CASSTRPTGSNTIYF. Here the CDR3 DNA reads TGTGCCAGCAGCACGCGCCCGACAGGGTCTAACACCATATATTTT.